The rows below give T cell receptor beta chains drawn from one sample of a study of blood T cell repertoires in COVID-19. Assay used: immunoSEQ multiplex PCR; TCRdb lists only in-frame clones, some missing. The data contain approximately 350,000 clones, under 95% of them singletons. The sequencing sample was made of peripheral blood. These receptor sequences come from a young woman who had recovered from COVID-19. The CDR3 runs from the conserved cysteine through the conserved F or W. The D gene is left open where the match is weak. Size is stated for part of the rows, as once, few or many counts, or as a class when the clone is expanded.

>TRBJ2-3|-|TRBD2|TRBV20-1
CSASSLAGPTDTQYF
TGCAGTGCTAGTAGCCTAGCGGGCCCCACAGATACGCAGTATTTT
>TRBJ1-4|-|-|TRBV5-1
CASSHLDSFNEKLFF
TGCGCCAGCAGCCACCTGGACTCGTTCAATGAAAAACTGTTTTTT
>TRBJ1-6|-|-|TRBV11-2
CASTGTRKGILHF
TGTGCCAGCACCGGGACAAGGAAGGGGATCCTCCACTTT
>TRBJ2-3|-|-|TRBV2
CASSYRDWTDTQYF
TGTGCCAGCAGTTACAGGGATTGGACAGATACGCAGTATTTT
>TRBJ1-6|few|-|TRBV21-1
CASSKEGTGENSPLHF
TGTGCCAGCAGCAAAGAGGGGACAGGCGAGAATTCACCCCTCCACTTT
>TRBJ1-5|-|TRBD1|TRBV18
CASSSSRTGGSQPQHF
TGTGCCAGCTCATCAAGCAGGACAGGGGGCAGCCAGCCCCAGCATTTT
>TRBJ2-2|few|-|TRBV10-3
CATQGVQFTGELFF
TGTGCCACACAGGGCGTTCAATTCACCGGGGAGCTGTTTTTT
>TRBJ1-2|-|-|TRBV19
CASSSRGTNYGYTF
TGTGCCAGTAGTTCCAGGGGTACTAACTATGGCTACACCTTC
>TRBJ2-5|-|TRBD2|TRBV7-2
CASSPSGLAGFRTQYF
TGTGCCAGCAGCCCTAGTGGACTAGCGGGTTTTAGGACCCAGTACTTC
>TRBJ1-1|-|-|TRBV7-2
CASSLVQMAEAFF
TGTGCCAGCAGCTTAGTACAGATGGCTGAAGCTTTCTTT
>TRBJ2-1|-|-|TRBV11-2
CASSLGTANEQFF
TGTGCCAGCAGCTTAGGGACAGCAAATGAGCAGTTCTTC
>TRBJ1-1|-|TRBD1|TRBV7-9
CASTRIRTGNTEAFF
TGTGCCAGCACCCGCATCCGGACAGGGAACACTGAAGCTTTCTTT
>TRBJ2-1|-|TRBD2|TRBV4-3
CASSRTSGGYNEQFF
TGCGCCAGCAGCCGGACTAGCGGGGGATACAATGAGCAGTTCTTC
>TRBJ1-2|-|TRBD1|TRBV24-1
CATSKNGDSYGYTF
TGTGCCACCAGTAAAAACGGGGACAGCTATGGCTACACCTTC
>TRBJ2-5|-|-|TRBV6-2/TRBV6-3
CASSRSLQAGETQYF
TGTGCCAGCAGCCGTTCACTCCAAGCAGGAGAGACCCAGTACTTC
>TRBJ2-5|once|-|TRBV5-6
CASSLVGEYQETQYF
TGTGCCAGCAGCTTGGTGGGAGAGTACCAAGAGACCCAGTACTTC
>TRBJ2-1|-|-|TRBV12-3/TRBV12-4
CASSFRYYNEQFF
TGTGCCAGCAGTTTCCGTTACTACAATGAGCAGTTCTTC
>TRBJ2-3|-|TRBD2|TRBV10-1
CASSDRGGLGTDTQYF
TGCGCCAGCAGTGACCGTGGGGGACTAGGCACAGATACGCAGTATTTT
>TRBJ1-2|once|-|TRBV29-1
CSVVTDRVLYGYTF
TGCAGCGTTGTTACGGACAGAGTCCTATATGGCTACACCTTC
>TRBJ2-2|-|TRBD2|TRBV4-3
CASSRVPSGTNTGELFF
TGCGCCAGCAGCCGAGTGCCGAGCGGGACGAACACCGGGGAGCTGTTTTTT
>TRBJ1-5|-|TRBD1|TRBV2
CASQGAGQPQHF
TGTGCCAGCCAGGGGGCGGGTCAGCCCCAGCATTTT
>TRBJ2-3|-|TRBD1|TRBV24-1
CATSDTTGGRTDTQYF
TGTGCCACCAGTGATACTACAGGGGGGCGTACAGATACGCAGTATTTT
>TRBJ1-6|-|-|TRBV5-4
CASSLDRDNSPLHF
TGTGCCAGCAGCTTGGACAGGGATAATTCACCCCTCCACTTT
>TRBJ1-2|-|TRBD1|TRBV4-3
CASSQDLTGAGYTF
TGCGCCAGCAGCCAAGATCTTACAGGGGCTGGCTACACCTTC
>TRBJ1-5|few|-|TRBV7-2
CASSPQGGSNQPQHF
TGTGCCAGCAGCCCACAGGGAGGGAGCAATCAGCCCCAGCATTTT
>TRBJ1-2|-|TRBD1|TRBV7-2
CASSLEGQGDGYTF
TGTGCCAGCAGCTTAGAGGGGCAGGGGGACGGCTACACCTTC
>TRBJ2-1|-|TRBD2|TRBV15
CATSISGRVDNEQFF
TGTGCCACCAGTATAAGCGGGAGAGTAGACAATGAGCAGTTCTTC
>TRBJ2-3|-|-|TRBV6-4
CASRVDFYSTDTQYF
TGTGCCAGCAGGGTTGACTTTTATAGCACAGATACGCAGTATTTT
>TRBJ2-5|-|-|TRBV13
CASSDSGRYEETQYF
TGTGCCAGCAGCGACTCGGGGAGGTACGAGGAGACCCAGTACTTC
>TRBJ1-2|-|-|TRBV21-1
CASSPGGRGDYGYTF
TGTGCCAGCAGCCCCGGGGGGAGGGGGGACTATGGCTACACCTTC
>TRBJ1-2|-|-|TRBV5-1
CASSYRRDMATGYTF
TGCGCCAGCAGCTACCGTAGGGACATGGCTACTGGCTACACCTTC
>TRBJ1-2|once|-|TRBV30
CAWNPGGQSSYTF
TGTGCCTGGAACCCAGGAGGACAGAGTAGCTACACCTTC
>TRBJ1-1|-|-|TRBV7-2
CASSLDRNTEAFF
TGTGCCAGCAGCTTAGACAGGAACACTGAAGCTTTCTTT
>TRBJ2-1|-|TRBD2|TRBV10-2
CASRGVGVAGVGSYNEQFF
TGCGCCAGCAGGGGGGTCGGTGTAGCGGGAGTCGGGTCCTACAATGAGCAGTTCTTC
>TRBJ1-2|-|TRBD1|TRBV9
CASSPNSPGQGLYGYTF
TGTGCCAGCAGCCCTAATTCCCCGGGACAGGGACTCTATGGCTACACCTTC
>TRBJ2-1|-|TRBD2|TRBV5-8
CASIVNPSGRAYEQFF
TGTGCCAGCATCGTTAACCCTAGCGGGAGGGCCTATGAGCAGTTCTTC
>TRBJ1-5|once|-|TRBV24-1
CATSDPELGAGQPQHF
TGTGCCACCAGTGATCCCGAATTGGGGGCAGGTCAGCCCCAGCATTTT
>TRBJ1-1|-|-|TRBV7-6
CASSLAYRRDTEAFF
TGTGCCAGCAGCTTAGCGTACAGGAGGGACACTGAAGCTTTCTTT
>TRBJ1-2|-|-|TRBV5-1
CASSLDRVDYGYTF
TGCGCCAGCAGCTTGGACAGGGTGGACTATGGCTACACCTTC